Listed below are T cell receptor beta chains from one sample, sequenced in a study of human T cells and chemical hapten exposure. From the RACE reads, TCRdb called clonotypes with MiXCR, one entry per CDR3 protein. The table shows some 49,000 distinct CDR3 sequences, with 9.3% occurring only once. The sequenced sample was whole blood, obtained in connection with sensitization to the hapten diphenylcyclopropenone (DPC). These receptors came from a woman in her 50s with alopecia areata. Some clones in this sample may be carry-over from other donors' samples. The CDR3 runs from the conserved cysteine through the conserved F or W. The D gene is left open where the match is weak. Clone size is not always given. Where it is, it says once, few, many or a class for expanded clones.

d_call: TRBD2
clone_size: .
j_call: TRBJ2-1
v_call: TRBV12-3/TRBV12-4
cdr3_aa: CASNLREGLVNEQFF
cdr3_nt: TGTGCCAGCAATCTTCGGGAGGGCCTCGTTAATGAGCAGTTCTTC

d_call: TRBD2
clone_size: many
j_call: TRBJ2-3
v_call: TRBV7-2
cdr3_aa: CASSLVSVPSGRGHTQYF
cdr3_nt: TGTGCCAGCAGCTTAGTATCGGTGCCTAGCGGGAGGGGGCATACGCAGTATTTT

d_call: TRBD2
clone_size: .
j_call: TRBJ2-1
v_call: TRBV2
cdr3_aa: CASSGTSGGNNEQFF
cdr3_nt: TGTGCCAGCAGCGGGACTAGCGGGGGGAACAATGAGCAGTTCTTC

d_call: .
clone_size: many
j_call: TRBJ1-1
v_call: TRBV7-9
cdr3_aa: CASSFGQDTEAFF
cdr3_nt: TGTGCCAGCAGCTTTGGCCAGGACACTGAAGCTTTCTTT

d_call: .
clone_size: many
j_call: TRBJ2-1
v_call: TRBV20-1
cdr3_aa: CSAKVTSRYNEQFF
cdr3_nt: TGCAGTGCTAAGGTCACTAGCCGCTACAATGAGCAGTTCTTC

d_call: TRBD2
clone_size: many
j_call: TRBJ2-1
v_call: TRBV6-5
cdr3_aa: CASRLAGAVYNEQFF
cdr3_nt: TGTGCCAGCAGACTAGCGGGAGCGGTCTACAATGAGCAGTTCTTC

d_call: TRBD1
clone_size: few
j_call: TRBJ2-7
v_call: TRBV14
cdr3_aa: CASSFGQGRIEQYF
cdr3_nt: TGTGCCAGCAGCTTCGGACAGGGGAGGATCGAGCAGTACTTC

d_call: TRBD2
clone_size: many
j_call: TRBJ2-1
v_call: TRBV28
cdr3_aa: CASSYETSTRREQFF
cdr3_nt: TGTGCCAGCAGTTATGAGACTAGCACCAGAAGAGAGCAGTTCTTC

d_call: TRBD2
clone_size: many
j_call: TRBJ2-1
v_call: TRBV20-1
cdr3_aa: CSAIFGGRGFEEQFF
cdr3_nt: TGCAGTGCTATCTTCGGCGGGAGAGGTTTTGAAGAGCAGTTCTTC

d_call: TRBD2
clone_size: many
j_call: TRBJ2-5
v_call: TRBV25-1
cdr3_aa: CASSGLPKTSGRQETQYF
cdr3_nt: TGTGCCAGCAGTGGGCTCCCGAAAACTAGCGGGAGGCAAGAGACCCAGTACTTC

d_call: .
clone_size: few
j_call: TRBJ1-4
v_call: TRBV20-1
cdr3_aa: CSARQGVGEKLFF
cdr3_nt: TGCAGTGCTAGACAGGGCGTTGGGGAAAAACTGTTTTTT

d_call: .
clone_size: many
j_call: TRBJ1-5
v_call: TRBV10-3
cdr3_aa: CAISEFNQPQHF
cdr3_nt: TGTGCCATCAGTGAGTTCAATCAGCCCCAGCATTTT

d_call: .
clone_size: many
j_call: TRBJ1-5
v_call: TRBV5-1
cdr3_aa: CASSSGHDNQPQHF
cdr3_nt: TGCGCCAGCAGCAGCGGACACGACAATCAGCCCCAGCATTTT

d_call: .
clone_size: .
j_call: TRBJ1-4
v_call: TRBV4-3
cdr3_aa: CASSQRMRMGGKLFF
cdr3_nt: TGCGCCAGCAGCCAGCGGATGAGGATGGGGGGAAAACTGTTTTTT

d_call: .
clone_size: many
j_call: TRBJ1-1
v_call: TRBV6-6
cdr3_aa: CASSHRDGTEAFF
cdr3_nt: TGTGCCAGCAGTCACCGGGACGGGACTGAAGCTTTCTTT

d_call: TRBD2
clone_size: many
j_call: TRBJ2-1
v_call: TRBV3-1
cdr3_aa: CASTRLAGVDNEQFF
cdr3_nt: TGTGCCAGCACACGACTAGCGGGAGTGGACAATGAGCAGTTCTTC

d_call: .
clone_size: medium-sized
j_call: TRBJ2-3
v_call: TRBV7-6
cdr3_aa: CASSLKGTDTQYF
cdr3_nt: TGTGCCAGCAGCTTAAAGGGCACAGATACGCAGTATTTT

d_call: TRBD1
clone_size: many
j_call: TRBJ1-1
v_call: TRBV5-1
cdr3_aa: CASSLDRGRLAFF
cdr3_nt: TGCGCCAGCAGCTTGGACAGGGGGCGTTTAGCTTTCTTT

d_call: TRBD2
clone_size: many
j_call: TRBJ2-2
v_call: TRBV2
cdr3_aa: CASSETSGNTGELFF
cdr3_nt: TGTGCCAGCAGTGAAACTAGCGGGAACACCGGGGAGCTGTTTTTT

d_call: .
clone_size: .
j_call: TRBJ2-7
v_call: TRBV20-1
cdr3_aa: CSASGGTSYEQYF
cdr3_nt: TGCAGTGCTAGTGGCGGAACATCCTACGAGCAGTACTTC

d_call: TRBD1
clone_size: few
j_call: TRBJ2-3
v_call: TRBV7-7
cdr3_aa: CASSLTGDVGTDTQYF
cdr3_nt: TGTGCCAGCAGTCTAACAGGGGATGTGGGTACAGATACGCAGTATTTT

d_call: .
clone_size: many
j_call: TRBJ1-1
v_call: TRBV7-2
cdr3_aa: CASSLVLEAFF
cdr3_nt: TGTGCCAGCAGCTTAGTCCTTGAAGCTTTCTTT

d_call: TRBD2
clone_size: .
j_call: TRBJ2-1
v_call: TRBV7-6
cdr3_aa: CASSLGTRYNEQFF
cdr3_nt: TGTGCCAGCAGCTTAGGGACTAGGTACAATGAGCAGTTCTTC

d_call: TRBD2
clone_size: .
j_call: TRBJ2-5
v_call: TRBV10-3
cdr3_aa: CAISTSGRGETQYF
cdr3_nt: TGTGCCATCAGTACGAGCGGGAGGGGAGAGACCCAGTACTTC

d_call: TRBD2
clone_size: .
j_call: TRBJ2-7
v_call: TRBV6-6
cdr3_aa: CASSYAGGYEQYF
cdr3_nt: TGTGCCAGCAGTTACGCGGGGGGCTACGAGCAGTACTTC

d_call: TRBD2
clone_size: many
j_call: TRBJ2-1
v_call: TRBV7-2
cdr3_aa: CASSHRTSLNGNEQFF
cdr3_nt: TGTGCCAGCAGCCATCGGACTAGTCTTAATGGTAATGAGCAGTTCTTC

d_call: TRBD2
clone_size: few
j_call: TRBJ2-2
v_call: TRBV29-1
cdr3_aa: CSVALSGRASGELFF
cdr3_nt: TGCAGCGTTGCCCTTAGCGGGAGGGCCTCCGGGGAGCTGTTTTTT

d_call: .
clone_size: few
j_call: TRBJ2-7
v_call: TRBV29-1
cdr3_aa: CSVVAGGSYEQYF
cdr3_nt: TGCAGCGTTGTGGCAGGGGGGTCCTACGAGCAGTACTTC

d_call: .
clone_size: many
j_call: TRBJ2-1
v_call: TRBV11-2
cdr3_aa: CASSRGGKAGSYNEQFF
cdr3_nt: TGTGCCAGCAGCAGAGGGGGTAAGGCGGGCTCCTACAATGAGCAGTTCTTC

d_call: TRBD2
clone_size: .
j_call: TRBJ2-7
v_call: TRBV28
cdr3_aa: CASRAGAREQYF
cdr3_nt: TGTGCCAGCAGAGCGGGAGCGCGGGAGCAGTACTTC

d_call: TRBD2
clone_size: .
j_call: TRBJ2-1
v_call: TRBV29-1
cdr3_aa: CSVEDSGRAIYNEQFF
cdr3_nt: TGCAGCGTTGAAGATAGCGGGAGGGCCATCTACAATGAGCAGTTCTTC

d_call: .
clone_size: many
j_call: TRBJ1-1
v_call: TRBV30
cdr3_aa: CAWSVGYPINTEAFF
cdr3_nt: TGTGCCTGGAGTGTAGGGTACCCGATTAACACTGAAGCTTTCTTT

d_call: TRBD1
clone_size: many
j_call: TRBJ2-7
v_call: TRBV11-3
cdr3_aa: CASSPTTGIHEQYF
cdr3_nt: TGTGCCAGCAGCCCCACGACAGGGATCCACGAGCAGTACTTC

d_call: TRBD1
clone_size: many
j_call: TRBJ2-7
v_call: TRBV6-5
cdr3_aa: CASSRDRVEQYF
cdr3_nt: TGTGCCAGCAGCCGGGACAGGGTCGAGCAGTACTTC

d_call: .
clone_size: many
j_call: TRBJ2-7
v_call: TRBV5-6
cdr3_aa: CASSRSTRNYEQYF
cdr3_nt: TGTGCCAGCAGCCGAAGTACACGAAACTACGAGCAGTACTTC

d_call: TRBD1
clone_size: few
j_call: TRBJ2-2
v_call: TRBV15
cdr3_aa: CATSGWTGLNTGELFF
cdr3_nt: TGTGCCACCAGCGGCTGGACAGGGCTGAACACCGGGGAGCTGTTTTTT

d_call: .
clone_size: many
j_call: TRBJ2-1
v_call: TRBV20-1
cdr3_aa: CSASETSNYEQFF
cdr3_nt: TGCAGTGCTAGTGAAACTAGTAATTATGAGCAGTTCTTC

d_call: .
clone_size: .
j_call: TRBJ2-7
v_call: TRBV15
cdr3_aa: CATSRDLARTYEQYF
cdr3_nt: TGTGCCACCAGCAGAGATCTCGCACGGACCTACGAGCAGTACTTC

d_call: .
clone_size: .
j_call: TRBJ1-3
v_call: TRBV9
cdr3_aa: CASSVAGNGNTIYF
cdr3_nt: TGTGCCAGCAGCGTAGCGGGGAATGGAAACACCATATATTTT

d_call: .
clone_size: many
j_call: TRBJ1-2
v_call: TRBV5-5
cdr3_aa: CASSLRVSSNGYTF
cdr3_nt: TGTGCCAGCAGCTTGCGGGTTTCGTCGAATGGCTACACCTTC

d_call: .
clone_size: many
j_call: TRBJ2-2
v_call: TRBV7-9
cdr3_aa: CASSLLNTGELFF
cdr3_nt: TGTGCCAGCAGCTTACTCAACACCGGGGAGCTGTTTTTT

d_call: .
clone_size: many
j_call: TRBJ2-1
v_call: TRBV6-2/TRBV6-3
cdr3_aa: CASSTPGAIAYNEQFF
cdr3_nt: TGTGCCAGCAGTACCCCGGGGGCGATCGCCTACAATGAGCAGTTCTTC

d_call: .
clone_size: many
j_call: TRBJ1-5
v_call: TRBV12-3/TRBV12-4
cdr3_aa: CASRLSGGRQPQHF
cdr3_nt: TGTGCCAGCAGACTATCCGGGGGGCGACAGCCCCAGCATTTT

d_call: TRBD2
clone_size: .
j_call: TRBJ2-5
v_call: TRBV10-2
cdr3_aa: CASGLAGNSGETQYF
cdr3_nt: TGCGCCAGCGGATTAGCGGGGAACTCTGGAGAGACCCAGTACTTC

d_call: .
clone_size: many
j_call: TRBJ2-7
v_call: TRBV2
cdr3_aa: CASTGGRASYEQYF
cdr3_nt: TGTGCCTCAACCGGGGGGCGGGCCTCCTACGAGCAGTACTTC

d_call: TRBD1
clone_size: many
j_call: TRBJ2-1
v_call: TRBV27
cdr3_aa: CASSPRPGQGANEQFF
cdr3_nt: TGTGCCAGCAGTCCGCGTCCGGGACAGGGGGCCAATGAGCAGTTCTTC

d_call: .
clone_size: few
j_call: TRBJ1-4
v_call: TRBV29-1
cdr3_aa: CSGTKNEKLFF
cdr3_nt: TGCAGCGGGACCAAAAATGAAAAACTGTTTTTT

d_call: TRBD2
clone_size: many
j_call: TRBJ2-1
v_call: TRBV11-2
cdr3_aa: CASSLDRAGGSHNEQFF
cdr3_nt: TGTGCCAGCAGCTTAGACCGAGCGGGAGGGTCGCACAATGAGCAGTTCTTC

d_call: TRBD1
clone_size: many
j_call: TRBJ1-4
v_call: TRBV18
cdr3_aa: CASSNGLMASRGTNEKLFF
cdr3_nt: TGTGCCAGCTCAAATGGTCTTATGGCGTCCAGGGGGACTAATGAAAAACTGTTTTTT

d_call: TRBD2
clone_size: many
j_call: TRBJ2-3
v_call: TRBV29-1
cdr3_aa: CSVGTSGRPDTQYF
cdr3_nt: TGCAGCGTGGGGACTAGCGGACGCCCAGATACGCAGTATTTT

d_call: .
clone_size: few
j_call: TRBJ1-1
v_call: TRBV6-1
cdr3_aa: CASSVDGVDTEAFF
cdr3_nt: TGTGCCAGCAGCGTAGACGGAGTAGACACTGAAGCTTTCTTT

d_call: .
clone_size: many
j_call: TRBJ1-5
v_call: TRBV6-6
cdr3_aa: CASSYSVLEPQHF
cdr3_nt: TGTGCCAGCAGTTACTCAGTTCTCGAGCCCCAGCATTTT

d_call: .
clone_size: many
j_call: TRBJ2-7
v_call: TRBV5-1
cdr3_aa: CASSTDRQLEQYF
cdr3_nt: TGCGCCAGCAGTACGGACCGGCAACTCGAGCAGTACTTC

d_call: .
clone_size: .
j_call: TRBJ1-5
v_call: TRBV15
cdr3_aa: CATSRDLVYSNQPQHF
cdr3_nt: TGTGCCACCAGCAGAGATCTAGTCTATAGCAATCAGCCCCAGCATTTT

d_call: TRBD2
clone_size: many
j_call: TRBJ2-2
v_call: TRBV2
cdr3_aa: CASRASGTNTGELFF
cdr3_nt: TGTGCCAGCAGGGCTAGCGGGACGAACACCGGGGAGCTGTTTTTT